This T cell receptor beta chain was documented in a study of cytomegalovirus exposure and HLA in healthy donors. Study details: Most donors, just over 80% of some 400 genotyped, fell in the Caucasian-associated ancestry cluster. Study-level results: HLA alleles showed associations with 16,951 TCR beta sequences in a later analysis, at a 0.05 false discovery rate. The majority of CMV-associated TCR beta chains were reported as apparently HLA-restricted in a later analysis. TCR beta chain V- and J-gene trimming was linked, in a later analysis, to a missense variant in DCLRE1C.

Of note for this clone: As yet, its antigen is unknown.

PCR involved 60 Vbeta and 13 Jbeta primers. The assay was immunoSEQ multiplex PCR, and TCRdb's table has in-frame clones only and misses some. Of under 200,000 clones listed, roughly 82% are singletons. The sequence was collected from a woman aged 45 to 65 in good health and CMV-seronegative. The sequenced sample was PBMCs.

This chain's CDR3 is CASSLGQPYNSYNEQFF. DNA for the CDR3: TGTGCCAGCAGCTTAGGACAGCCATACAACTCCTACAATGAGCAGTTCTTC. This rearrangement joins TRBV13 to TRBJ2-1; D gene uncertain. The germline gives CDR1 PRHDT, CDR2 FYEKMQ (reference sequence). V was cut by 0 bases and J by 0 bases, with 12 bases left in between. The CDR3 runs to 17 residues.